This T cell receptor beta chain was found in a study of blood T cell repertoires in COVID-19. Study overall: COVID-19 samples collected from the United States, Italy and Spain covered acute and convalescent phases.

Profiled with immunoSEQ multiplex PCR; TCRdb holds only in-frame clones, not every one. The sample carries about 140,000 clones, roughly 80% recorded once. Germline-derived CDR1 and CDR2 are SNHLY and FYNNEI. This CDR3 is 15 amino acids long. The junction had 7 bases not matched to a gene; V was cut back by 2 bases and J by 7 bases. This chain uses TRBV2 with TRBJ2-2; TRBD2 aligns across 7 bases. The TCR originated in a human donor in a cohort sampled during active COVID-19. Sequenced sample: peripheral blood. CDR3 sequence (DNA): TGTGCCAGCAGTGAAACCCGGGGGGAAGTCGGGGAGCTGTTTTTT. This gives the protein CASSETRGEVGELFF.